The TCR beta chain described here comes from a study of T cells in Graves' hyperthyroidism and ophthalmopathy. The study's findings and limits: Before onset, by a median of approximately 6.2 months, the model predicted ophthalmopathy.

The source material, RNA transcripts, was used to amplify TCR beta CDR3 regions. HTBI primers were the set used in a first-round RT-PCR of the TCR CDR3. A single record per CDR3 protein comes from TCRdb applying MiXCR to the multiplex PCR reads. The sample lists some 350,000 distinct CDR3 sequences; over 12% were seen once. This clonotype came up many times. Its matching antigen is unknown. The junction differs from germline at one of its ends, possibly a read error. The diagnoses drew upon clinical symptoms, serum thyroxine and TRAb, thyroid ultrasound and orbital computed tomography. The CDR3 is made up of 15 amino acids. Germline V lookup: CDR1 SGHVS, CDR2 FQNEAQ.

The genes are TRBV7-8 and TRBJ2-7; D is perhaps TRBD1 (5 bases). The sequenced sample consisted of blood. This clonotype originated in a woman aged 55-70 years with Graves' ophthalmopathy. CDR3 DNA sequence: TGCGCCAGCAGCTTGGTTCAGGGAAGAGGTTACGAGCAGTACTTC. Protein: CASSLVQGRGYEQYF.